This note documents a single T cell receptor beta chain sequence. Antigen unknown. As originally analysed: Junction-only immunoSEQ sequences carried no quality scores, so filtering differed. Measured with immunoSEQ multiplex PCR; TCRdb has only the in-frame clones, and not every one. V, J and clone size derive from that table, while D and trimming were established from the DNA sequence. Here the sample spans about 1,900,000 clones, approximately 94% being singletons. CD45RO-negative, CCR7-selected cells formed the naive CD8 fraction, which excluded terminally differentiated effector memory CD45RA+ cells. This sample stems from a study of shared clonotypes between healthy human individuals. This CDR3 comprises 17 residues. Germline V lookup: CDR1 LGHNA, CDR2 YSLEER. Trimming left V 0 bases short and J 0 bases short, with 13 bases between. Study-wide findings and caveats: When naive CD4 clonotypes were compared across a few donors, around 5% were shared. Rarefaction curves obtained for sorted subsets showed sequencing incomplete despite large depth.

Sequencing used naive CD8+ T cells sorted from blood. The V and J genes are TRBV4-3 and TRBJ2-3; no clear D. The source of this sequence is a man younger than 30 in good health. The CDR3 region has the DNA TGCGCCAGCAGCCAAGAGTCTGGCACGCTTAGCACAGATACGCAGTATTTT. Translated, it gives CASSQESGTLSTDTQYF.